This T cell receptor beta chain was sequenced during a study of cytomegalovirus exposure and HLA in healthy donors. There are 15 residues in the CDR3. CDR1 and CDR2 (germline): LNHDA, SQIVND (reference sequence). The V gene end was trimmed by 6 bases and the J gene end by 13 bases; junction bases not matched to a gene: 15. Profiling relied on immunoSEQ multiplex PCR, and the TCRdb table lists in-frame clones only, not all of them. The sample has about 120,000 clones; roughly 89% are singletons. The sequenced sample consisted of PBMCs. The sequence came from a woman aged 18-29 years in good health and CMV-seronegative. The chain combines TRBV19 with TRBJ1-2; 12 positions agree with TRBD1. This CDR3 is CASRPSGQGAISATF. The CDR3 DNA follows: TGTGCCAGTAGACCGTCGGGACAGGGGGCTATCAGCGCCACCTTC. Combining the CDR3 with reference TRBV19 and TRBJ1-2 gives the whole variable domain DGGITQSPKYLFRKEGQNVTLSCEQNLNHDAMYWYRQDPGQGLRLIYYSQIVNDFQKGDIAEGYSVSREKKESFPLTVTSAQKNPTAFYLCASRPSGQGAISATFGSGTRLTVV.